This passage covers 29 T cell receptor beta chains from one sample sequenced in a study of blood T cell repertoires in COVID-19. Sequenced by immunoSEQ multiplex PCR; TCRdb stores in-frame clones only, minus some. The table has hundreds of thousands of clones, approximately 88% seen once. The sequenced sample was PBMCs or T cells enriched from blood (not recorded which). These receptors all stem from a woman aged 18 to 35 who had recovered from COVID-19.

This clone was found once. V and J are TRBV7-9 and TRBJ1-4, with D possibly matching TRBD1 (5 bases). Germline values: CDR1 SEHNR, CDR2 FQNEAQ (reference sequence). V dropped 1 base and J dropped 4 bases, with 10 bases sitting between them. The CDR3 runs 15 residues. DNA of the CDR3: TGTGCCAGCAGCTTAGTTGGCAGGGATAATGAAAAACTGTTTTTT. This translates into CASSLVGRDNEKLFF. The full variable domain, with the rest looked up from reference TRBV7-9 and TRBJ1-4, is DTGVSQNPRHKITKRGQNVTFRCDPISEHNRLYWYRQTLGQGPEFLTYFQNEAQLEKSRLLSDRFSAERPKGSFSTLEIQRTEQGDSAMYLCASSLVGRDNEKLFFGSGTQLSVL.

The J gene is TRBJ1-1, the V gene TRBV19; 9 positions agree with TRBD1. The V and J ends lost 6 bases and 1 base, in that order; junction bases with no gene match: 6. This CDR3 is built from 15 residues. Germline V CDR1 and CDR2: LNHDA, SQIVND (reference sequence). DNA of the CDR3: TGTGCCAGTAGGGAGGACAGGGGACCGAACACTGAAGCTTTCTTT. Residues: CASREDRGPNTEAFF.

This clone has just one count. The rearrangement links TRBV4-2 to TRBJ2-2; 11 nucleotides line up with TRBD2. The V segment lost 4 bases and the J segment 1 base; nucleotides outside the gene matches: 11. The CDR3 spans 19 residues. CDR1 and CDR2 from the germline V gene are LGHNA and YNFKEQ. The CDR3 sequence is CASSLVASGGRWNTGELFF. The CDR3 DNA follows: TGTGCCAGCAGCCTGGTTGCTAGCGGGGGGCGGTGGAACACCGGGGAGCTGTTTTTT.

The CDR3: CASSLSSGVNEKLFF. CDR3 sequence (DNA): TGTGCCAGCAGTTTGTCGTCAGGGGTTAATGAAAAACTGTTTTTT. The V and J genes are TRBV28 and TRBJ1-4; D is perhaps TRBD1 (6 bases). The CDR3 is 15 amino acids. The germline V gene encodes CDR1 MDHEN and CDR2 SYDVKM. V was pared by 3 bases and J by 4 bases, with 12 bases between.

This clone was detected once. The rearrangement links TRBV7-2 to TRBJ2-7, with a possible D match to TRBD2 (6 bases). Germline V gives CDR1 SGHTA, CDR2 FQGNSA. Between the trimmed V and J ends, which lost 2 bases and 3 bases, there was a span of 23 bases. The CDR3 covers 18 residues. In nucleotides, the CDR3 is TGTGCCAGCAGCTTAAGCCGAGGGGAGCTAGCGATTCTCTACGAGCAGTACTTC. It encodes CASSLSRGELAILYEQYF.

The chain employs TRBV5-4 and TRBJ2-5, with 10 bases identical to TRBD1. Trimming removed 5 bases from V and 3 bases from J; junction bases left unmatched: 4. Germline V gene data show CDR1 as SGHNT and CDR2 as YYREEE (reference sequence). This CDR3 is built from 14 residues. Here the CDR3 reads CASRLGTGEETQYF. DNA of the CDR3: TGTGCCAGCAGGCTCGGGACAGGGGAAGAGACCCAGTACTTC.

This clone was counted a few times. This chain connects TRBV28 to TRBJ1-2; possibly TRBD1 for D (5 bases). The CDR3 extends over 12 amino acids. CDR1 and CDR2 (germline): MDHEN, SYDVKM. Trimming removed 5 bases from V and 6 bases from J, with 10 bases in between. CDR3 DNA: TGTGCCAGCAGTCCACCCAGGGATGGCTACACCTTC. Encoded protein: CASSPPRDGYTF.

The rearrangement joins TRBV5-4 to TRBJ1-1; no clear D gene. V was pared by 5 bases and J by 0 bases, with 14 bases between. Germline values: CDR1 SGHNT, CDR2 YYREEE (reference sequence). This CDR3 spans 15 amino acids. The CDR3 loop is CASRLFERVNTEAFF. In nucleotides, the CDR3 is TGTGCCAGCAGGTTATTCGAAAGAGTGAACACTGAAGCTTTCTTT.

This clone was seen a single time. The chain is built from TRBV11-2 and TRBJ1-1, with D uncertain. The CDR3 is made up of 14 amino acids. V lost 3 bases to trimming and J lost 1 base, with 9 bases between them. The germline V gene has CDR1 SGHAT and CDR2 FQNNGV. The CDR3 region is CASSFSAANTEAFF. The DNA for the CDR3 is TGTGCCAGCAGCTTTTCTGCGGCGAACACTGAAGCTTTCTTT. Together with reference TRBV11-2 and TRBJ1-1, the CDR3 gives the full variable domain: EAGVAQSPRYKIIEKRQSVAFWCNPISGHATLYWYQQILGQGPKLLIQFQNNGVVDDSQLPKDRFSAERLKGVDSTLKIQPAKLEDSAVYLCASSFSAANTEAFFGQGTRLTVV.

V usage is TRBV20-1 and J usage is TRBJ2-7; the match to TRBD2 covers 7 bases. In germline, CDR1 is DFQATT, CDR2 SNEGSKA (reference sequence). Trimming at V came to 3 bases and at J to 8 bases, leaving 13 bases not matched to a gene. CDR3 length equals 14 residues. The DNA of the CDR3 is TGCAGTGCTAGTCCGGCGGGAGTCCTTGGGAAGCAGTACTTC. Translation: CSASPAGVLGKQYF.

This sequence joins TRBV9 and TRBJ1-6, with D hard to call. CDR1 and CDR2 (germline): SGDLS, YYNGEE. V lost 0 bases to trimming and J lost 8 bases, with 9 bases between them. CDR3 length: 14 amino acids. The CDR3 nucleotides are TGTGCCAGCAGCGTAGATTCCCTCGATTCACCCCTCCACTTT. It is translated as CASSVDSLDSPLHF.

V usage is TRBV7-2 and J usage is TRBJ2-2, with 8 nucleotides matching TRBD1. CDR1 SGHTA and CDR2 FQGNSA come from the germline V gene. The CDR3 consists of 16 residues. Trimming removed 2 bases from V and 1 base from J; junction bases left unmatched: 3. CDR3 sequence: CASSLLGTGNTGELFF. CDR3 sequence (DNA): TGTGCCAGCAGCTTACTCGGGACAGGGAACACCGGGGAGCTGTTTTTT.

The CDR3 here is CASSLWGLSTPHSGANVLTF. CDR3 DNA sequence: TGTGCCAGCAGCTTGTGGGGCCTTAGCACCCCCCATTCTGGGGCCAACGTCCTGACTTTC. This chain links TRBV5-4 with TRBJ2-6, with D possibly being TRBD1 (5 bases). The CDR3 is 20 residues long. V was trimmed by 1 base and J by 1 base, leaving 21 bases between them. The V gene's germline CDR1 is SGHNT and CDR2 YYREEE (reference sequence).

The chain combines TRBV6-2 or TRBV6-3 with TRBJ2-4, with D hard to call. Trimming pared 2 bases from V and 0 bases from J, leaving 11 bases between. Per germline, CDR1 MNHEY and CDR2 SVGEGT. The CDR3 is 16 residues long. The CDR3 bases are TGTGCCAGCAGTTACGGGCAGTCACTAGCCAAAAACATTCAGTACTTC. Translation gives CASSYGQSLAKNIQYF.

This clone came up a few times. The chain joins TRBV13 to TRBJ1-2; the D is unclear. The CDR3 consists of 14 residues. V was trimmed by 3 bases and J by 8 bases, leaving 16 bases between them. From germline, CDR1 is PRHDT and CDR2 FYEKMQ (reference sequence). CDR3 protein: CASSFGVAATGYTF. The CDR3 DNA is TGTGCCAGCAGCTTCGGGGTCGCGGCGACGGGCTACACCTTC.

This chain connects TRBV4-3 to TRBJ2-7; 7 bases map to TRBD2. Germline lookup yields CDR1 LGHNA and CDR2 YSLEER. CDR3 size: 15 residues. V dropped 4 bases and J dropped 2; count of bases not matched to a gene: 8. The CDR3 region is CASSRSAGTTYEQYF. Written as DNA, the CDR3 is TGCGCCAGCAGCCGATCAGCGGGGACCACCTACGAGCAGTACTTC.

CDR3 nucleotide sequence: TGTGCCAGCAGTCCCTCTGGGACAGCATCCTACGAGCAGTACTTC. It yields the protein CASSPSGTASYEQYF. This rearrangement joins TRBV27 to TRBJ2-7; 7 nucleotides agree with TRBD1. Per the germline V gene, CDR1 is MNHEY and CDR2 is SMNVEV (reference sequence). The V gene end was trimmed by 5 bases and the J gene end by 1 base; junction bases not matched to a gene: 8. This CDR3 is 15 amino acids long.

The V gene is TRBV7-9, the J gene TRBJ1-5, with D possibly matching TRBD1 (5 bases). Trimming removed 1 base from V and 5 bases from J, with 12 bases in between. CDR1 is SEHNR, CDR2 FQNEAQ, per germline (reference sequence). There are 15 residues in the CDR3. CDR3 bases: TGTGCCAGCAGCTTAGGCGGGACCCAAGATCAGCCCCAGCATTTT. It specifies CASSLGGTQDQPQHF.

In DNA form, the CDR3 reads TGTGCCACCAGTGCCGGGACAGATAATTCACCCCTCCACTTT. Amino acids: CATSAGTDNSPLHF. The V gene is TRBV24-1, the J gene TRBJ1-6, with TRBD1 matching over 7 bases. CDR1 and CDR2 from the germline V gene are KGHDR and SFDVKD. This CDR3 has 14 residues. With V trimmed by 5 bases and J by 5 bases, 2 bases remained unmatched.

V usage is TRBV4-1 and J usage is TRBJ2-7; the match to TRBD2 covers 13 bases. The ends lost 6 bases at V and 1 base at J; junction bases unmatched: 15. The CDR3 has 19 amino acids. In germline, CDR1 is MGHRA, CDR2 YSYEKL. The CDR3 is CASSHRPGLAGKKSYEQYF. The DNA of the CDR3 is TGCGCCAGCAGTCACCGACCGGGACTAGCGGGAAAGAAGTCCTACGAGCAGTACTTC.

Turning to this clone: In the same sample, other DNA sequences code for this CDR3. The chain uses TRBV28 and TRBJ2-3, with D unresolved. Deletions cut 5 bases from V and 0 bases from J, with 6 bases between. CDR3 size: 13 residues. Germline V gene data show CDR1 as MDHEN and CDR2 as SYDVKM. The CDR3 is CASSPPSTDTQYF. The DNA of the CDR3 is TGTGCCAGCAGTCCCCCGAGCACAGATACGCAGTATTTT.

The CDR3 spells CASSPDRTSTGELFF. The CDR3 DNA reads as TGTGCCAGCAGCCCGGACAGGACGAGCACCGGGGAGCTGTTTTTT. This chain joins TRBV7-2 and TRBJ2-2; 7 positions agree with TRBD1. Germline-derived CDR1 and CDR2 are SGHTA and FQGNSA. The CDR3 consists of 15 residues. V lost 5 bases to trimming and J lost 4 bases; unmatched junction nucleotides: 7.

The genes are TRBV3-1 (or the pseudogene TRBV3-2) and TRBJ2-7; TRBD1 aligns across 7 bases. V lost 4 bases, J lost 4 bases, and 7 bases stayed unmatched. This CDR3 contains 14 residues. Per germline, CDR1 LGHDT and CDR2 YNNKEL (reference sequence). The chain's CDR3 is CASSPRAGGYEQYF. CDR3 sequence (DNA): TGTGCCAGCAGCCCAAGAGCAGGGGGATACGAGCAGTACTTC.

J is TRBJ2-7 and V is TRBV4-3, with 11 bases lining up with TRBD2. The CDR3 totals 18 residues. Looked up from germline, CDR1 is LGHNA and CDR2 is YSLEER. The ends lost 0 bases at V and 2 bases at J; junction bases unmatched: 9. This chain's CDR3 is CASSQEGPGLAGPYEQYF. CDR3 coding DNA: TGCGCCAGCAGCCAAGAGGGCCCCGGACTAGCGGGCCCCTACGAGCAGTACTTC.

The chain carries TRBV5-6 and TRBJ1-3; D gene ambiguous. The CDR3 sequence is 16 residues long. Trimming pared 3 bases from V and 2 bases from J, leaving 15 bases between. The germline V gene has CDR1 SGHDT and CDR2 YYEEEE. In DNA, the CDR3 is TGTGCCAGCAGCTCAGAGGCGGGCAAGCCTGGAAACACCATATATTTT. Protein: CASSSEAGKPGNTIYF.

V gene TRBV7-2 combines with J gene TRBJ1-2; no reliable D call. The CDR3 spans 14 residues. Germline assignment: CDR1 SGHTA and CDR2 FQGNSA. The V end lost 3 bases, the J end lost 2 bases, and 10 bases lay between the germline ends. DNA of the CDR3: TGTGCCAGCAGCTTTTATGACGGGAACTATGGCTACACCTTC. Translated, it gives CASSFYDGNYGYTF.

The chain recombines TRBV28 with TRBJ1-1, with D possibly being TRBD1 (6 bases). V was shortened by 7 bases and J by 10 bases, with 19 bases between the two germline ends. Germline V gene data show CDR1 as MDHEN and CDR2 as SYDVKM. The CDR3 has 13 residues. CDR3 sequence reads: CASTDRGARAAFF. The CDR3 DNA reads TGTGCCAGCACCGACCGGGGGGCCCGGGCAGCTTTCTTT.

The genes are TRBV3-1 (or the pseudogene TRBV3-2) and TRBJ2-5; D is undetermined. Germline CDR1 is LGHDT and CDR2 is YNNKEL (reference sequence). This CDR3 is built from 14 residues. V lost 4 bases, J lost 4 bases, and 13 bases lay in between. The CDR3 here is CASSLGPAVETQYF. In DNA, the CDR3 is TGTGCCAGCAGCCTCGGCCCGGCGGTAGAGACCCAGTACTTC.

The CDR3, as DNA: TGCGCCATCCCGAGGAGGGGCAATGTGGCAAATACCTACGAGCAGTACTTC. Amino acids: CAIPRRGNVANTYEQYF. The chain is built from TRBV10-1 and TRBJ2-7; D is perhaps TRBD2 (6 bases). Per the germline V gene, CDR1 is WNHNN and CDR2 is SYGVQD (reference sequence). The V end was cut by 10 bases, the J end by 2 bases, with 27 bases between. This CDR3 is built from 17 residues.